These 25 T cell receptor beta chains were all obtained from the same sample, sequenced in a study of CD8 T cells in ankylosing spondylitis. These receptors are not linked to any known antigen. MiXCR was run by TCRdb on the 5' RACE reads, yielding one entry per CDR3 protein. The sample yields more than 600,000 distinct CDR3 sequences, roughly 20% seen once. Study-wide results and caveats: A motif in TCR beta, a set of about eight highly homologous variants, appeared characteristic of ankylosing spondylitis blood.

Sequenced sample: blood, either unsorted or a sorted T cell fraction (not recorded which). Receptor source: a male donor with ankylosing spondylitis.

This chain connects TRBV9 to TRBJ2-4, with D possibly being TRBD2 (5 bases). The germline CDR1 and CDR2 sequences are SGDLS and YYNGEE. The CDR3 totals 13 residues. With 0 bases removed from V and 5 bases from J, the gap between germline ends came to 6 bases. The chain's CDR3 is CASSVGRENIQYF. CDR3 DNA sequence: TGTGCCAGCAGCGTAGGGCGGGAAAACATTCAGTACTTC.

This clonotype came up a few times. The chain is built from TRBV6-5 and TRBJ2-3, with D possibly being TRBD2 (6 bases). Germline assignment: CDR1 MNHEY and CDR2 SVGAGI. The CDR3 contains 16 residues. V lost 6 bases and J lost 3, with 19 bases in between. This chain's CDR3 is CASSLWDWGVTDTQYF. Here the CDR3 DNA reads TGTGCCAGCAGCTTATGGGACTGGGGGGTTACAGATACGCAGTATTTT.

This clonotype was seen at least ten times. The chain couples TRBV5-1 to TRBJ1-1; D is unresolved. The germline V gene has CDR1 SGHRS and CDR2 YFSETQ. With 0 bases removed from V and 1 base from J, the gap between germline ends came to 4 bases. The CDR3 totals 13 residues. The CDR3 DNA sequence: TGCGCCAGCAGCTTGGTAAGGAACACTGAAGCTTTCTTT. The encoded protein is CASSLVRNTEAFF.

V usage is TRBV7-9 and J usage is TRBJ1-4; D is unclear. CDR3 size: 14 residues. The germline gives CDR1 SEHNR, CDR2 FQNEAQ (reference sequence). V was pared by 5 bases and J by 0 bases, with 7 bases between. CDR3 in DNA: TGTGCCAGCAGCCAAGATGCAACTAATGAAAAACTGTTTTTT. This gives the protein CASSQDATNEKLFF.

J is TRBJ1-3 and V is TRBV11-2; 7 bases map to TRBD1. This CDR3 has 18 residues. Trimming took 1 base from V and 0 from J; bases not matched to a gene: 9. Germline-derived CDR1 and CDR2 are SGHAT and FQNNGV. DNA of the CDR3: TGTGCCAGCAGCTTAGTAGTGGACAGGACCAGCTCTGGAAACACCATATATTTT. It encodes CASSLVVDRTSSGNTIYF.

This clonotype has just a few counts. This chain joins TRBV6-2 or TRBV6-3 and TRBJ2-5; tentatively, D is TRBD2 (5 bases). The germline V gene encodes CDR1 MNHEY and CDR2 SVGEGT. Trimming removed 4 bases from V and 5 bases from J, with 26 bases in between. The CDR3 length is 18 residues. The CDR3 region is CASSSSIKASSLGETQYF. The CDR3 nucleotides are TGTGCCAGCAGTTCGTCAATTAAGGCTAGCTCCCTTGGGGAGACCCAGTACTTC.

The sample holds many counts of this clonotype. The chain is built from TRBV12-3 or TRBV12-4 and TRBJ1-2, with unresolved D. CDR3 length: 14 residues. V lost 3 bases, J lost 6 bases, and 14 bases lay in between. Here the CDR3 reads CASSFRGYSDGYTF. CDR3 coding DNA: TGTGCCAGCAGTTTCCGGGGATATTCGGATGGCTACACCTTC.

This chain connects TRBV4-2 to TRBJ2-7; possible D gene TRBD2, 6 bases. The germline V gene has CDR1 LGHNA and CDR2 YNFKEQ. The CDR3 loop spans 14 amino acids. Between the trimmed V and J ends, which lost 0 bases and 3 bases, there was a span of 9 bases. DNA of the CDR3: TGTGCCAGCAGCCAAGACCCTAGCGTCTACGAGCAGTACTTC. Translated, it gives CASSQDPSVYEQYF.

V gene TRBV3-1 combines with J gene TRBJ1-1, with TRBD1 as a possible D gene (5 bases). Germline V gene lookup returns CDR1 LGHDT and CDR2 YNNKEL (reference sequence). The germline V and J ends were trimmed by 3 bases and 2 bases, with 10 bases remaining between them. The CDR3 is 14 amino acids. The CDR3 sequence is CASSHWDLNTEAFF. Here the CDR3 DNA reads TGTGCCAGCAGCCATTGGGACCTAAACACTGAAGCTTTCTTT. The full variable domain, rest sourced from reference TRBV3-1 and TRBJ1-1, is DTAVSQTPKYLVTQMGNDKSIKCEQNLGHDTMYWYKQDSKKFLKIMFSYNNKELIINETVPNRFSPKSPDKAHLNLHINSLELGDSAVYFCASSHWDLNTEAFFGQGTRLTVV.

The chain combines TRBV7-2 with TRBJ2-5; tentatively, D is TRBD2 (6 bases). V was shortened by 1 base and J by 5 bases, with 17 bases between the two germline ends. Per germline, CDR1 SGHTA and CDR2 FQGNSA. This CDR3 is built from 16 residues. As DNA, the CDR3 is TGTGCCAGCAGCTTAGGGGGTATCGGGGGAGTTGAGACCCAGTACTTC. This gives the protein CASSLGGIGGVETQYF.

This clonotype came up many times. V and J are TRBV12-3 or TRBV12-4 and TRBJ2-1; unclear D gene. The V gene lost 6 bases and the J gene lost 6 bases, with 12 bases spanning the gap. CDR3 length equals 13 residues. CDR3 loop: CASSGATTNEQFF. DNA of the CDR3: TGTGCCAGCAGCGGTGCCACAACCAATGAGCAGTTCTTC.

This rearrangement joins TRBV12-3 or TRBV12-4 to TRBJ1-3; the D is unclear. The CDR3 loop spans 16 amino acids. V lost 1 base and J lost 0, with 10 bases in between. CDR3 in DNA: TGTGCCAGCAGTTTAGAGCTCCTGAGCTCTGGAAACACCATATATTTT. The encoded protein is CASSLELLSSGNTIYF.

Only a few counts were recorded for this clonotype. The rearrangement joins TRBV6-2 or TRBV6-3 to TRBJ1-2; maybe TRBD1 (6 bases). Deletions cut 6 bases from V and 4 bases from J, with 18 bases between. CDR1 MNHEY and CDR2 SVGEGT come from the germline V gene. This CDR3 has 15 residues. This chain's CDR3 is CASSGGGWDTYGYTF. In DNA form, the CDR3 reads TGTGCCAGCAGCGGAGGAGGATGGGACACCTATGGCTACACCTTC.

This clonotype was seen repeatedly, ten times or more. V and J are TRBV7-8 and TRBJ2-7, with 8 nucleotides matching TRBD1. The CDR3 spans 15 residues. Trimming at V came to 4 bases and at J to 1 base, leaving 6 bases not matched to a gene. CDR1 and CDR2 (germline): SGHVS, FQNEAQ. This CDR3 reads CASSSLTGGSYEQYF. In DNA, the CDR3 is TGTGCCAGCAGCTCCCTAACAGGGGGTTCCTACGAGCAGTACTTC.

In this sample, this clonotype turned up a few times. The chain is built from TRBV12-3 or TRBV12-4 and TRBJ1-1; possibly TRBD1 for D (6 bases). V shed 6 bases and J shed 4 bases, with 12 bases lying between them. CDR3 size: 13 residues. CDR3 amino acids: CASSQDRITEAFF. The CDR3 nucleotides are TGTGCCAGCAGCCAAGACAGGATCACTGAAGCTTTCTTT.

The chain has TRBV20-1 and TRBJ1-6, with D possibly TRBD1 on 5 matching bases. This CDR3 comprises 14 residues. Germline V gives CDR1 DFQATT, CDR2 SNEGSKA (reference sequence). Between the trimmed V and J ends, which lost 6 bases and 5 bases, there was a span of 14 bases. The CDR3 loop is CSANGDRNNSPLHF. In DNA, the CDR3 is TGCAGTGCAAACGGTGACAGAAATAATTCACCCCTCCACTTT.

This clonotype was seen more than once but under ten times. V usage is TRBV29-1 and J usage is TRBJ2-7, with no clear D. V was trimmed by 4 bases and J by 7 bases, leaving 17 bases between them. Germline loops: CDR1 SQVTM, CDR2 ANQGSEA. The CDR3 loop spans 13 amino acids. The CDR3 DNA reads TGCAGCGTTGTGGTTACCGCGGCGCGGGAGCAGTACTTC. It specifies CSVVVTAAREQYF.

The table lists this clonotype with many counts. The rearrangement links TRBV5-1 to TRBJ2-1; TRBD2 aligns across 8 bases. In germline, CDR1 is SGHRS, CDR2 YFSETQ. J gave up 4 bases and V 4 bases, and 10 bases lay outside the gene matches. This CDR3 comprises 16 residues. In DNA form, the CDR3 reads TGCGCCAGCAGCCGCCAGCGGGGGCCTGGATACAATGAGCAGTTCTTC. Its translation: CASSRQRGPGYNEQFF. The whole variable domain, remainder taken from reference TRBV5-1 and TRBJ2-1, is KAGVTQTPRYLIKTRGQQVTLSCSPISGHRSVSWYQQTPGQGLQFLFEYFSETQRNKGNFPGRFSGRQFSNSRSEMNVSTLELGDSALYLCASSRQRGPGYNEQFFGPGTRLTVL.

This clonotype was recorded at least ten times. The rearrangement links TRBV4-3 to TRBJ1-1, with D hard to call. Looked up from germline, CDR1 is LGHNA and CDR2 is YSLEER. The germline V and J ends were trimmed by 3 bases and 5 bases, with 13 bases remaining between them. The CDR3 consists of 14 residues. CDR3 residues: CASSQGIGLTEAFF. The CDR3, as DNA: TGCGCCAGCAGCCAGGGCATAGGGTTGACTGAAGCTTTCTTT.

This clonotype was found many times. The CDR3 region is CASSPLGSSQLDTQYF. The CDR3 DNA follows: TGTGCCAGCAGCCCGCTCGGGTCTAGTCAGCTCGATACGCAGTATTTT. This chain uses TRBV12-3 or TRBV12-4 with TRBJ2-3; D unresolved. V was cut by 6 bases and J by 6 bases, with 22 bases left in between. The CDR3 length is 16 residues.

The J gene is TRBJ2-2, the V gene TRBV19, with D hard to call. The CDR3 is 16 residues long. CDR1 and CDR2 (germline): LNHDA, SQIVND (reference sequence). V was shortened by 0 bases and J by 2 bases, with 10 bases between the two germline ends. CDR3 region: CASSIESRINTGELFF. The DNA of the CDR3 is TGTGCCAGTAGTATAGAGAGCCGGATAAACACCGGGGAGCTGTTTTTT.

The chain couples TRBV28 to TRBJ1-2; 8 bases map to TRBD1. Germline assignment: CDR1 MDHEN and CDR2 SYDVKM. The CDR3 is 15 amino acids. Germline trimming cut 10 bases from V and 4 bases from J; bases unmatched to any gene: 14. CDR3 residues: CATAYRTGRLYGYTF. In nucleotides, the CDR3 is TGTGCCACCGCATACCGGACAGGGAGACTCTATGGCTACACCTTC.

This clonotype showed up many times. CDR3 sequence reads: CAISDKGQAYEQYF. The CDR3 bases are TGTGCCATCAGTGATAAAGGACAGGCCTACGAGCAGTACTTC. The chain couples TRBV10-3 to TRBJ2-7; 7 positions match TRBD1. The CDR3 is made up of 14 amino acids. CDR1 and CDR2 from the germline V gene are ENHRY and SYGVKD. J gave up 2 bases and V 3 bases, and 4 bases lay outside the gene matches.

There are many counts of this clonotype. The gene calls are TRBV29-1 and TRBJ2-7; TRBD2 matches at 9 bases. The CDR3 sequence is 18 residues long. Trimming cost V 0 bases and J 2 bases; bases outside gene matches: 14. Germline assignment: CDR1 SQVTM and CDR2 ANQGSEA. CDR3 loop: CSVEDRRSSGTPPYEQYF. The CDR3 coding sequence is TGCAGCGTTGAAGATCGACGGTCTAGCGGGACGCCTCCCTACGAGCAGTACTTC.

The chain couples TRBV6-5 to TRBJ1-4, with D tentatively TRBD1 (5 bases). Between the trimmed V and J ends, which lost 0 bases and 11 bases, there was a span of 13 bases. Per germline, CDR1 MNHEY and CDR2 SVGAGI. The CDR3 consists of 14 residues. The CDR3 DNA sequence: TGTGCCAGCAGTTACTCGGTTCTGACAGCCAAACTGTTTTTT. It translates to CASSYSVLTAKLFF.